A few counts support the clone carrying this T cell receptor beta chain. The time point was: persistent/refractory GD, antithyroid drugs over 5 years with positive TRAb. Generation of the TCR library employed RNA extracted from PBMCs. Tubes containing EDTA received approximately 9.8 milliliters of drawn peripheral blood. This record belongs to a study of regulatory T cells in long-lasting Graves disease. Trimming cost V 2 bases and J 2 bases, with 12 bases left between them. CDR3 length: 15 amino acids. Germline CDR1 and CDR2: MGHRA and YSYEKL. Arm-PCR of CDR3 regions and iRepertoire HTBI primers were used to build TCR beta libraries. Source study methods: Identification of gene segments yielded around 64 TRBV and 12 to 15 TRBJ across samples. TCRdb called the multiplex PCR reads again in MiXCR, with one record for every CDR3 protein. The V and J calls follow TCRdb's processing rather than the paper's. Here the sample spans 400,000 to 500,000 distinct CDR3 sequences, more than 20% being singletons.

This material consisted of peripheral blood mononuclear cells (PBMCs), taken when the disease was refractory, from a patient treated with antithyroid drugs. The sequence was obtained from a female donor with Graves disease. The chain has TRBV4-1 and TRBJ1-2; D gene ambiguous. CDR3 amino acids: CASSQRGDTNYGYTF. Here the CDR3 DNA reads TGCGCCAGCAGCCAACGGGGTGACACCAACTATGGCTACACCTTC.